This passage covers 15 T cell receptor beta chains from one sample sequenced in a study of identical twins. TCRdb used MiXCR to reprocess the 5' RACE reads, holding one entry per CDR3 protein. The table records about 530,000 distinct CDR3 sequences, roughly 15% of them present only once. Another study also made use of these data, one on yellow fever vaccine responses in identical twins.

Material: CD4+ T cells sorted from blood. The receptor set was obtained from a woman under 30 in good health.

The chain is built from TRBV11-2 and TRBJ2-7; 8 nucleotides match TRBD1. The V and J ends lost 0 bases and 5 bases, in that order; junction bases with no gene match: 6. CDR1 is SGHAT, CDR2 FQNNGV, per germline. The CDR3 runs 15 residues. DNA of the CDR3: TGTGCCAGCAGCTTAGAGGCAGGGGGCAGAAACGAGCAGTACTTC. Amino acid sequence: CASSLEAGGRNEQYF.

The J gene is TRBJ2-3, the V gene TRBV7-2; 8 bases agree with TRBD2. CDR1 is SGHTA, CDR2 FQGNSA, per germline. CDR3 size: 15 residues. The V gene end was trimmed by 8 bases and the J gene end by 6 bases; junction bases not matched to a gene: 13. CDR3 sequence: CASAFSGVGADTQYF. For the CDR3, the DNA is TGTGCCAGCGCCTTTAGCGGGGTAGGGGCGGATACGCAGTATTTT.

This clonotype was detected only a few times. This sequence joins TRBV10-2 and TRBJ2-4; 8 nucleotides agree with TRBD1. Looked up from germline, CDR1 is WSHSY and CDR2 is SAAADI. V was clipped by 9 bases and J by 0 bases; unmatched bases: 7. This CDR3 is built from 15 residues. Here the CDR3 DNA reads TGCGCCAGTCTCGGGACAGGATTAGCCAAAAACATTCAGTACTTC. It is translated as CASLGTGLAKNIQYF.

The chain links TRBV12-3 or TRBV12-4 to TRBJ2-1; possible D gene TRBD2, 6 bases. Trimming took 6 bases from V and 4 from J, leaving 16 bases between them. This CDR3 contains 15 residues. CDR3 amino acids: CASSSRRETYNEQFF. Written as DNA, the CDR3 is TGTGCCAGCAGCTCCCGGAGGGAGACGTACAATGAGCAGTTCTTC.

The chain combines TRBV11-2 with TRBJ2-1; D call uncertain. The germline V gene has CDR1 SGHAT and CDR2 FQNNGV. The length of the CDR3 is 15 residues. Between the trimmed V and J ends, which lost 5 bases and 6 bases, there was a span of 17 bases. In DNA form, the CDR3 reads TGTGCCAGCAGCCCCGGTTGGTTAGACGCCAATGAGCAGTTCTTC. The encoded protein is CASSPGWLDANEQFF.

This chain connects TRBV5-1 to TRBJ2-1, with a possible D match to TRBD2 (5 bases). The V end was cut by 4 bases, the J end by 0 bases, with 11 bases between. Germline loops: CDR1 SGHRS, CDR2 YFSETQ. The CDR3 extends over 15 amino acids. The CDR3 sequence: CASSPLGSSYNEQFF. The CDR3 DNA reads as TGCGCCAGCAGCCCCCTGGGGAGCTCCTACAATGAGCAGTTCTTC.

The chain couples TRBV5-1 to TRBJ2-1; the match to TRBD1 covers 10 bases. CDR1 is SGHRS, CDR2 YFSETQ, per germline. J lost 6 bases, V lost 3 bases, and 6 bases had no gene match. The CDR3 has 15 residues. For the CDR3, the DNA is TGCGCCAGCAGCTCTGACAGGGGGCGCGTCAATGAGCAGTTCTTC. It yields the protein CASSSDRGRVNEQFF.

This clonotype has only one observation. The DNA for the CDR3 is TGTGCCAGCAGTGAAGTGGGTTCCGGGGCCAACGTCCTGACTTTC. Its translation is CASSEVGSGANVLTF. The V call is TRBV2, the J call TRBJ2-6; D ambiguous. CDR1 and CDR2 from the germline V gene are SNHLY and FYNNEI. There are 15 residues in the CDR3. V was cut by 1 base and J by 4 bases, with 8 bases left in between. Together with reference TRBV2 and TRBJ2-6, the CDR3 gives the full variable domain: EPEVTQTPSHQVTQMGQEVILRCVPISNHLYFYWYRQILGQKVEFLVSFYNNEISEKSEIFDDQFSVERPDGSNFTLKIRSTKLEDSAMYFCASSEVGSGANVLTFGAGSRLTVL.

V is TRBV29-1 and J is TRBJ1-6, with D possibly being TRBD1 (6 bases). Germline CDR1 SQVTM, CDR2 ANQGSEA. The length of the CDR3 is 14 residues. The germline V and J ends were trimmed by 6 bases and 7 bases, with 16 bases remaining between them. The CDR3 is CSVQYRDRNSPLHF. DNA for the CDR3: TGCAGCGTCCAGTACAGGGATAGGAATTCACCCCTCCACTTT.

The rearrangement links TRBV5-1 to TRBJ2-5, with 7 bases lining up with TRBD1. In germline, CDR1 is SGHRS, CDR2 YFSETQ. With 3 bases clipped from V and 4 bases from J, the junction kept 6 bases outside the gene matches. The CDR3 has 14 residues. The CDR3 loop is CASSSGQVAETQYF. The DNA for the CDR3 is TGCGCCAGCAGCTCCGGACAGGTTGCAGAGACCCAGTACTTC.

The rearrangement links TRBV7-6 to TRBJ2-3; no reliable D call. This CDR3 has 15 residues. V was shortened by 1 base and J by 3 bases, with 11 bases between the two germline ends. The germline gives CDR1 SGHVS, CDR2 FNYEAQ. The CDR3 sequence: CASSLGRRTTDTQYF. The CDR3 nucleotides are TGTGCCAGCAGCTTAGGGAGAAGAACTACAGATACGCAGTATTTT. Drawing the rest from reference TRBV7-6 and TRBJ2-3, the complete variable domain is GAGVSQSPRYKVTKRGQDVALRCDPISGHVSLYWYRQALGQGPEFLTYFNYEAQQDKSGLPNDRFSAERPEGSISTLTIQRTEQRDSAMYRCASSLGRRTTDTQYFGPGTRLTVL.

V usage is TRBV28 and J usage is TRBJ2-3; 11 bases line up with TRBD2. J was trimmed by 3 bases and V by 8 bases; bases with no gene match: 7. Germline CDR1 reads MDHEN; CDR2 reads SYDVKM. The CDR3 length is 15 residues. CDR3 sequence reads: CASGTSGRGTDTQYF. The CDR3 nucleotides read TGTGCCAGCGGAACTAGCGGGAGAGGAACAGATACGCAGTATTTT. The full variable domain, with the rest looked up from reference TRBV28 and TRBJ2-3, is DVKVTQSSRYLVKRTGEKVFLECVQDMDHENMFWYRQDPGLGLRLIYFSYDVKMKEKGDIPEGYSVSREKKERFSLILESASTNQTSMYLCASGTSGRGTDTQYFGPGTRLTVL.

The genes are TRBV12-3 or TRBV12-4 and TRBJ2-5; a possible D gene is TRBD2 (5 bases). V was shortened by 7 bases and J by 5 bases, with 20 bases between the two germline ends. The length of the CDR3 is 15 residues. The CDR3 DNA follows: TGTGCCAGCACCGTCGCGGGTGCGGGTGGGGAGACCCAGTACTTC. Translating it yields CASTVAGAGGETQYF.

The chain couples TRBV12-3 or TRBV12-4 to TRBJ2-1; maybe TRBD2 (7 bases). This CDR3 has 16 residues. V dropped 10 bases and J dropped 2 bases, with 21 bases sitting between them. The CDR3 sequence: CATRGGREDPYNEQFF. The CDR3 DNA reads as TGTGCCACGAGGGGGGGACGGGAGGATCCCTACAATGAGCAGTTCTTC.

Only a few counts were recorded for this clonotype. This chain uses TRBV10-3 with TRBJ2-1; 9 positions agree with TRBD1. Trimming took 2 bases from V and 1 from J; bases not matched to a gene: 3. The CDR3 has 16 amino acids. The germline V gene has CDR1 ENHRY and CDR2 SYGVKD. The CDR3 sequence: CAISEPGQGSYNEQFF. The CDR3 nucleotides read TGTGCCATCAGTGAGCCGGGACAGGGATCCTACAATGAGCAGTTCTTC.